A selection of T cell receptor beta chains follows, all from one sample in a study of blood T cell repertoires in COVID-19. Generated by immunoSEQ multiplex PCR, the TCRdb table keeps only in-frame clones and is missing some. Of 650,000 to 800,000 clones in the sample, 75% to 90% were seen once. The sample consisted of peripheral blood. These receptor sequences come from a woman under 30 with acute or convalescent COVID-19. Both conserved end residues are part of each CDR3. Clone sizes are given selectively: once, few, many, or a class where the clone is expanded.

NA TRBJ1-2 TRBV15 CATSPLRDRPGYTF
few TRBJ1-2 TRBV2 CASSEIFRDSYGYTF
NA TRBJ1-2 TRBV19 CASNYERASYGYTF
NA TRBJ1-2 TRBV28 CASSPGSSFYGYTF
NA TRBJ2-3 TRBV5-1 CASSVGTVTDTQYF
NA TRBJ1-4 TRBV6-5 CASSYPRATNEKLFF
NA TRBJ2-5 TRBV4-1 CASSQRQSHPGGNSRDF
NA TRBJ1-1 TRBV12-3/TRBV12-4 CASTPEEEKAFF
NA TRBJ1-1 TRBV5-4 CASSLNVLSTEAFF
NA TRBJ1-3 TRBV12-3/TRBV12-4 CASIPRGENTIYF
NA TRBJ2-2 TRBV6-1 CASSEALRVRTGELFF
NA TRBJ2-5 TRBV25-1 CASSAPGTAQETQYF
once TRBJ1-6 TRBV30 CAWMLFGSPLHF
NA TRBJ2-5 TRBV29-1 CSVGGQGALETQYF
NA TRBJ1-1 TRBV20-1 CSARGTEEAFF
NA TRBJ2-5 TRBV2 CASFRDSRKETQYF
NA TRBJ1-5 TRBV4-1 CASSRQTVQGMGQPQHF